This T cell receptor beta chain was captured by sequencing in a study of blood T cells in healthy people across ages. This clonotype appeared a few times. The antigen remains undetermined. Each sample provided at least 5 micrograms of extracted total RNA. Through a sample-barcoded 5' primer and a J-beta primer mix, a second PCR was run for roughly 6 to 11 cycles. Via MiXCR, TCRdb re-called the 5' RACE reads, giving one row per CDR3 protein. The sample carries about 800,000 distinct CDR3 sequences, around a quarter recorded once. The CDR3 covers 17 residues. V gave up 3 bases and J gave up 0 bases, with 16 bases separating them. Germline V CDR1 and CDR2: SGDLS, YYNGEE. Study observations and caveats: More naive CD4+ cells and higher diversity marked long-lived donors relative to aged donors. Diversity estimates from one million T cells were considered underestimates.

The data also belong to a second study, concerning T cells of mothers and their children. Turning to that study: Mothers gave over 8.5 million TCR beta CDR3 reads each, and children 2.5 million to 3 million each.

This clonotype originated in a boy younger than 18 in good health. The sequencing input was blood. The rearrangement links TRBV9 to TRBJ1-5; D is unresolved. The DNA of the CDR3 is TGTGCCAGCAGCGCCGACGGGAGACACCCTAGCAATCAGCCCCAGCATTTT. Protein sequence: CASSADGRHPSNQPQHF.